A selection of T cell receptor beta chains follows, all from one sample in a study of technical replicates of blood from a handful of donors. Some clones are missing from TCRdb's copy, which holds only in-frame ones; the method was immunoSEQ multiplex PCR. The sample has under 85,000 clones, 93% seen once. Sequencing used T cells isolated from PBMCs. The receptors here all came from a human donor in good health. CDR3s include the opening cysteine and the closing phenylalanine or tryptophan. A D gene is named only where the DNA matches it firmly. The listing skips clone size in some rows; elsewhere it reads once, few, many or a size class.

J gene,clone size,D gene,V gene,CDR3 DNA,CDR3 protein
TRBJ1-1,.,TRBD1,TRBV4-1,TGCGCCAGCAGCCCACCCGGGGGACAGGGGGAGCCTGAAGCTTTCTTT,CASSPPGGQGEPEAFF
TRBJ2-3,once,TRBD2,TRBV4-2,TGTGCCAGCAGCGCAGCGGGAGGTAGTGCGGATACGCAGTATTTT,CASSAAGGSADTQYF
TRBJ2-3,.,TRBD2,TRBV28,TGTGCCAGCAGTTCCCTCCCCAGCGGGAGCCGCACAGATACGCAGTATTTT,CASSSLPSGSRTDTQYF
TRBJ1-1,.,.,TRBV10-3,TGTGCCATCAGTGGGGGGGACACTGAAGCTTTCTTT,CAISGGDTEAFF
TRBJ1-6,.,.,TRBV5-1,TGCGCCAGCAGCTTGGAAACAGGTGTGAGTTCACCCCTCCACTTT,CASSLETGVSSPLHF
TRBJ2-3,.,.,TRBV4-1,TGCGCCAGCAGCCAAGGACCCGGGGAGGTTGGTTCGGCAGATACGCAGTATTTT,CASSQGPGEVGSADTQYF
TRBJ2-1,.,.,TRBV4-2,TGTGCCAGCAGCCCCCCCGGGACTCGCACTAACAATGAGCAGTTCTTC,CASSPPGTRTNNEQFF
TRBJ2-7,.,.,TRBV5-1,TGCGCCAGCAGCTTGGCCGGGGCGGGGACGGGATACGAGCAGTACTTC,CASSLAGAGTGYEQYF
TRBJ2-7,.,.,TRBV10-3,TGTGCCATCAGTGAGTCGAAGGAGACCGGCGAGCAGTACTTC,CAISESKETGEQYF
TRBJ1-5,.,TRBD1,TRBV6-5,TGTGCCAGCAGAACAGGGGATGTCAATCAGCCCCAGCATTTT,CASRTGDVNQPQHF
TRBJ1-1,.,.,TRBV10-3,TGTGCCATCACCCTAACAGGGAACACTGAAGCTTTCTTT,CAITLTGNTEAFF
TRBJ2-7,.,TRBD1,TRBV19,TGTGCCAGTAGTTCTTGGACAGGGACCTACGAGCAGTACTTC,CASSSWTGTYEQYF
TRBJ2-5,.,TRBD2,TRBV6-4,TGTGCCAGCAGTGCCGGGACTAGCGGAGGAGAGACCCAGTACTTC,CASSAGTSGGETQYF
TRBJ2-5,.,.,TRBV5-1,TGCGCCAGCAGCGGTGGACAGCCGCAAGAGACCCAGTACTTC,CASSGGQPQETQYF
TRBJ2-1,once,.,TRBV28,TGTGCCAGCAGTTCCAAACTGGAGCAGTTCTTC,CASSSKLEQFF
TRBJ2-1,.,.,TRBV6-5,TGTGCCAGCAGTTCGCCACAGGGAAACTCCTACAATGAGCAGTTCTTC,CASSSPQGNSYNEQFF
TRBJ2-1,.,TRBD2,TRBV2,TGTGCCAGCAGGGGACTAGCGGGGGGCAATGAGCAGTTCTTC,CASRGLAGGNEQFF
TRBJ2-7,.,TRBD1,TRBV5-1,TGCGCCAGCAGGTCTTCCTGGGACAGGGGGATTCCTCAGTACTTC,CASRSSWDRGIPQYF
TRBJ1-1,.,TRBD1,TRBV7-9,TGTGCCAGCAGCAACCAGGACAGGGATGGGAACACTGAAGCTTTCTTT,CASSNQDRDGNTEAFF
TRBJ1-1,.,TRBD1,TRBV2,TGTGCCAGCATAGGGACAGGGGTTCTCGGCACTGAAGCTTTCTTT,CASIGTGVLGTEAFF
TRBJ2-1,.,TRBD1,TRBV18,TGTGCCAGCTCGGGGCCAGGACAGGGGGTATTCGATGAGCAGTTCTTC,CASSGPGQGVFDEQFF
TRBJ1-4,.,.,TRBV28,TGTGCCGGACGGGGATCTAATGAAAAACTGTTTTTT,CAGRGSNEKLFF
TRBJ2-1,.,.,TRBV9,TGTGCCAGCAGCAAGCGATCTACCGAATACAATGAGCAGTTCTTC,CASSKRSTEYNEQFF
TRBJ1-2,.,.,TRBV7-3,TGTGCCAGCGCGCAGGGGATTTATAACTATGGCTACACCTTC,CASAQGIYNYGYTF
TRBJ2-5,.,.,TRBV29-1,TGCAGCGTTGAAAGCGGGCCCTCGGAGACCCAGTACTTC,CSVESGPSETQYF
TRBJ2-2,.,.,TRBV27,TGTGCCAGCAGCTCTGGCCCACAGGGTATCGGGGAGCTGTTTTTT,CASSSGPQGIGELFF
TRBJ2-6,.,.,TRBV7-9,TGTGCCAGCAGCTTAGGTGTAGGGCAGGGCGGTTTTGGGGCCAACGTCCTGACTTTC,CASSLGVGQGGFGANVLTF
TRBJ2-1,.,TRBD2,TRBV7-2,TGTGCCAGCAGCTTAAGGACCCTAGCGGGAGGCTATGAGCAGTTCTTC,CASSLRTLAGGYEQFF
TRBJ1-6,.,.,TRBV4-2,TGTGCCAGCACCTCCCGGGACACACGAACTTCACCCCTCCACTTT,CASTSRDTRTSPLHF
TRBJ1-2,.,.,TRBV5-5,TGTGCCAGCAGCTCGTCTCTCGGGGACTATGGCTACACCTTC,CASSSSLGDYGYTF
TRBJ1-2,.,.,TRBV18,TGTGCCAGCTCACCGGAACGACAGTCCCTTCTCTATGGCTACACCTTC,CASSPERQSLLYGYTF
TRBJ2-1,.,.,TRBV5-1,TGCGCCAGCAGCTTGGCCCCGTCGTTTTATGAGCAGTTCTTC,CASSLAPSFYEQFF
TRBJ1-5,.,.,TRBV28,TGTGCCAGCAGTTCTGTTGAAGCGTATAGCAATCAGCCCCAGCATTTT,CASSSVEAYSNQPQHF
TRBJ2-1,.,TRBD1,TRBV7-9,TGTGCCAGCAGCTCCTTGGCACAGAGGGACAGGGGGCATCGGGATGAGCAGTTCTTC,CASSSLAQRDRGHRDEQFF
TRBJ1-1,.,.,TRBV19,TGTGCCAGTAGATCAGGGAACACTGAAGCTTTCTTT,CASRSGNTEAFF
TRBJ1-1,once,.,TRBV19,TGTGCCAGTAGTATAGTTTATTTCGGGGGGATTGCGTCTGGGACTGAAGCTTTCTTT,CASSIVYFGGIASGTEAFF
TRBJ2-1,.,TRBD2,TRBV5-1,TGCGCCAGCAGCTTGGAGCCAGCGGGGAGTTCCTACAATGAGCAGTTCTTC,CASSLEPAGSSYNEQFF
TRBJ2-2,.,TRBD2,TRBV10-1,TGCGCCAGCAGTGGAGCCCTCCGGTCGGTAGCGGGAGCGGCTGGCGGGGAGCTGTTTTTT,CASSGALRSVAGAAGGELFF
TRBJ2-2,.,TRBD1,TRBV6-1,TGTGCCAGCAGCCCAGGGGGATTCCCCACCGGGGAGCTGTTTTTT,CASSPGGFPTGELFF
TRBJ1-1,.,.,TRBV9,TGTGCCAGCAGCAGGGGGGGACTAAAGACTGAAGCTTTCTTT,CASSRGGLKTEAFF
TRBJ2-3,.,.,TRBV11-1,TGTGCCAGCAGCTTCAGAGGTGGATCTAGCACAGATACGCAGTATTTT,CASSFRGGSSTDTQYF
TRBJ2-2,.,TRBD1,TRBV5-1,TGCGCCAGCAGCTTCGACAGGGGCACCGGGGAGCTGTTTTTT,CASSFDRGTGELFF
TRBJ2-1,.,.,TRBV18,TGTGCCAGCTCAACGGGGGAGCAGTTCTTC,CASSTGEQFF